Each of the 25 T cell receptor beta chains below was sequenced from the same sample in a study of cytotoxic CD8 clonotypes in ibrutinib-treated CLL. TCRdb keeps only in-frame clones here, not all; method: immunoSEQ multiplex PCR. The data hold some 200,000 clones, with roughly three quarters observed a single time. Sequenced material: PBMCs, taken after 12 months of ibrutinib treatment. The receptors originated from a human donor with chronic lymphocytic leukemia.

The rearrangement uses TRBV5-1 and TRBJ2-7; no reliable D call. V lost 0 bases and J 0 bases, leaving 13 bases between the germline ends. CDR3 length: 16 residues. Per germline, CDR1 SGHRS and CDR2 YFSETQ. CDR3 sequence (DNA): TGCGCCAGCAGCTTGGTTCGTTTACCCAGCTCCTACGAGCAGTACTTC. It specifies CASSLVRLPSSYEQYF.

V usage is TRBV30 and J usage is TRBJ2-2; 9 bases are a match to TRBD1. V shed 7 bases and J 3 bases; nucleotides not matched to a gene: 9. Germline values: CDR1 GTSNPN, CDR2 SVGIG (reference sequence). The CDR3 is made up of 15 amino acids. CDR3 nucleotides: TGTGCCTACATATCACAGGGGGCGTACACCGGGGAGCTGTTTTTT. This codes for CAYISQGAYTGELFF.

The chain employs TRBV7-2 and TRBJ2-5; D is tentatively TRBD1 or TRBD2 (5 bases each). Trimming removed 2 bases at V and 8 bases at J, with 15 bases between. The CDR3 consists of 14 residues. In germline, CDR1 is SGHTA, CDR2 FQGNSA. CDR3 residues: CASSLSGGRVTQYF. The CDR3 nucleotides read TGTGCCAGCAGCTTATCTGGGGGTAGGGTTACCCAGTACTTC.

The chain has TRBV18 and TRBJ2-7; a weak D match, TRBD2 (5 bases). Germline V lookup: CDR1 KGHSH, CDR2 LQKENI. Trimming cost V 6 bases and J 5 bases, with 14 bases left between them. The CDR3 totals 13 residues. CDR3 sequence: CASSLTTVDEQYF. The CDR3 region has the DNA TGTGCCAGCTCCCTGACTACTGTCGACGAGCAGTACTTC.

V usage is TRBV7-2 and J usage is TRBJ1-1; D gene uncertain. With 1 base removed from V and 4 bases from J, the gap between germline ends came to 13 bases. The CDR3 runs 15 residues. Per the germline V gene, CDR1 is SGHTA and CDR2 is FQGNSA. CDR3 DNA: TGTGCCAGCAGCTTAGGGGCCGGACCCGGCACTGAAGCTTTCTTT. Its translation: CASSLGAGPGTEAFF.

The chain employs TRBV7-2 and TRBJ2-7, with D possibly called TRBD1 or TRBD2 (5 bases each). With 2 bases removed from V and 3 bases from J, the gap between germline ends came to 17 bases. This CDR3 has 16 residues. The germline V gene encodes CDR1 SGHTA and CDR2 FQGNSA. CDR3 sequence reads: CASSLSGTEPYYEQYF. The CDR3 DNA sequence: TGTGCCAGCAGCTTATCCGGGACGGAACCCTACTACGAGCAGTACTTC. The entire variable domain, with the rest obtained from reference TRBV7-2 and TRBJ2-7, is as follows: GAGVSQSPSNKVTEKGKDVELRCDPISGHTALYWYRQSLGQGLEFLIYFQGNSAPDKSGLPSDRFSAERTGGSVSTLTIQRTQQEDSAVYLCASSLSGTEPYYEQYFGPGTRLTVT.

This clone occurred a few times. The chain has TRBV7-2 and TRBJ2-1; D is perhaps TRBD1 (5 bases). The V gene's germline CDR1 is SGHTA and CDR2 FQGNSA. V was shortened by 4 bases and J by 9 bases, with 22 bases between the two germline ends. The CDR3 spans 16 residues. The DNA of the CDR3 is TGTGCCAGCAGCTCGCCAGAGAGTAGGGGTACCGGTGAGCAGTTCTTC. It codes for CASSSPESRGTGEQFF.

This chain connects TRBV9 to TRBJ1-3; weak D call: TRBD1 (5 bases). The CDR3 covers 14 residues. Germline values: CDR1 SGDLS, CDR2 YYNGEE. V gave up 7 bases and J gave up 4 bases, with 15 bases separating them. The CDR3 is CASGLRGEGNTIYF. The CDR3 DNA sequence: TGTGCCAGCGGCCTTCGGGGGGAAGGAAACACCATATATTTT.

CDR3 DNA sequence: TGCAGCGTGGTTCGGCCCTCGCGTGGCTACACCTTC. Translating it yields CSVVRPSRGYTF. The V call is TRBV29-1, the J call TRBJ1-2; no definite D call. This CDR3 has 12 amino acids. Germline CDR1 SQVTM, CDR2 ANQGSEA. Trimming removed 6 bases from V and 7 bases from J, with 15 bases in between.

The chain combines TRBV29-1 with TRBJ1-2; D may be TRBD1 (6 bases). Germline CDR1 reads SQVTM; CDR2 reads ANQGSEA. CDR3 length: 13 amino acids. V shed 4 bases and J shed 3 bases, with 12 bases lying between them. The CDR3 spells CSVVRGRDYGYTF. The CDR3 bases are TGCAGCGTTGTCAGGGGTCGGGACTATGGCTACACCTTC.

Only one count was recorded for this clone. V usage is TRBV4-2 and J usage is TRBJ2-1; D gene ambiguous. The CDR3 covers 14 residues. Trimming removed 3 bases from V and 5 bases from J, with 11 bases in between. Per the germline V gene, CDR1 is LGHNA and CDR2 is YNFKEQ. The CDR3 is CASSQDGYNNEQFF. CDR3 sequence (DNA): TGTGCCAGCAGCCAGGACGGATACAACAATGAGCAGTTCTTC.

V gene TRBV9 combines with J gene TRBJ2-7; unclear D gene. This CDR3 spans 14 amino acids. CDR1 is SGDLS and CDR2 is YYNGEE in the germline V gene. V was shortened by 0 bases and J by 0 bases, with 7 bases between the two germline ends. CDR3 sequence reads: CASSVETFSYEQYF. Here the CDR3 DNA reads TGTGCCAGCAGCGTAGAGACGTTCTCCTACGAGCAGTACTTC.

The rearrangement joins TRBV20-1 to TRBJ1-2, with TRBD1 matching 7 bases. CDR1 is DFQATT and CDR2 is SNEGSKA in the germline V gene (reference sequence). The V segment lost 5 bases and the J segment 10 bases; nucleotides outside the gene matches: 1. The CDR3 extends over 9 amino acids. CDR3 sequence reads: CSAGTAYTF. The CDR3 nucleotides are TGCAGTGCTGGGACAGCCTACACCTTC.

This clone came up a few times. This chain uses TRBV19 with TRBJ1-2; 7 nucleotides align to TRBD1. V shed 2 bases, J shed 2 bases, and the junction held 5 bases outside the gene matches. Germline V gene data show CDR1 as LNHDA and CDR2 as SQIVND (reference sequence). This CDR3 is 15 amino acids long. The CDR3 loop is CASSIYPRGNYGYTF. CDR3 coding DNA: TGTGCCAGTAGTATATACCCCAGGGGGAACTATGGCTACACCTTC.

The chain employs TRBV7-2 and TRBJ2-7; 9 nucleotides align to TRBD1. The length of the CDR3 is 15 residues. Germline V lookup: CDR1 SGHTA, CDR2 FQGNSA. Losses at the gene ends were 3 bases for V and 6 bases for J; bases not matched to a gene: 9. This CDR3 is CASSFTGGDRPEQYF. The CDR3 DNA sequence: TGTGCCAGCAGCTTTACAGGGGGCGATAGGCCCGAGCAGTACTTC.

The chain couples TRBV9 to TRBJ2-3; D not resolved. Between the trimmed V and J ends, which lost 3 bases and 4 bases, there was a span of 12 bases. Germline V gene sequence: CDR1 SGDLS, CDR2 YYNGEE. The CDR3 sequence is 14 residues long. CDR3 in amino acids: CASSASYFPDTQYF. In DNA form, the CDR3 reads TGTGCCAGCAGCGCTAGTTACTTCCCAGATACGCAGTATTTT.

J is TRBJ2-3 and V is TRBV9, with TRBD2 matching 7 bases. In germline, CDR1 is SGDLS, CDR2 YYNGEE. There are 13 residues in the CDR3. After removal of 3 bases from V and 3 bases from J, the junction contained 1 base not matched to a gene. The CDR3 sequence is CASSGTRTDTQYF. DNA of the CDR3: TGTGCCAGCAGCGGGACTAGAACAGATACGCAGTATTTT.

This chain joins TRBV28 and TRBJ2-5; a possible D gene is TRBD2 (5 bases). V was clipped by 1 base and J by 3 bases, with 12 bases between them. The CDR3 spans 15 residues. Germline V gene sequence: CDR1 MDHEN, CDR2 SYDVKM. CDR3 loop: CASSLFGVGEETQYF. Written as DNA, the CDR3 is TGTGCCAGCAGTTTATTCGGGGTTGGGGAAGAGACCCAGTACTTC. The variable domain in full, with the rest retrieved from reference TRBV28 and TRBJ2-5, is DVKVTQSSRYLVKRTGEKVFLECVQDMDHENMFWYRQDPGLGLRLIYFSYDVKMKEKGDIPEGYSVSREKKERFSLILESASTNQTSMYLCASSLFGVGEETQYFGPGTRLLVL.

This clone was counted only a few times. V and J are TRBV7-3 and TRBJ2-3, with 7 nucleotides matching TRBD2. The CDR3 covers 16 residues. Germline loops: CDR1 SGHTA, CDR2 FQGTGA. With 5 bases clipped from V and 3 bases from J, the junction kept 11 bases outside the gene matches. The CDR3 nucleotides are TGTGCCAGCAGCCCCCGCCCGGGAGGAGGGACAGATACGCAGTATTTT. This encodes CASSPRPGGGTDTQYF.

The V and J genes are TRBV6-1 and TRBJ2-7, with D possibly being TRBD1 (5 bases). Germline assignment: CDR1 MNHNS and CDR2 SASEGT. Deletions cut 6 bases from V and 6 bases from J, with 12 bases between. This CDR3 comprises 12 residues. CDR3 protein: CASRITGSEQYF. The DNA for the CDR3 is TGTGCCAGCAGGATAACAGGCTCCGAGCAGTACTTC.

This clone was detected only a few times. This chain uses TRBV6-1 with TRBJ1-2, with D unresolved. V was pared by 5 bases and J by 3 bases, with 7 bases between. The CDR3 spans 12 residues. CDR1 is MNHNS, CDR2 SASEGT, per germline. CDR3 amino acids: CASSTAHYGYTF. The CDR3 coding sequence is TGTGCCAGCAGTACCGCCCACTATGGCTACACCTTC.

The chain is built from TRBV4-2 and TRBJ1-5; TRBD1 agrees at 7 bases. The V gene end was trimmed by 1 base and the J gene end by 3 bases; junction bases not matched to a gene: 6. CDR3 size: 16 residues. Germline values: CDR1 LGHNA, CDR2 YNFKEQ. The CDR3 DNA reads as TGTGCCAGCAGCCAAGTTGGGGGACAGTTCAATCAGCCCCAGCATTTT. As protein: CASSQVGGQFNQPQHF.

This sequence joins TRBV27 and TRBJ2-1; 9 nucleotides align to TRBD1. The CDR3 runs 16 residues. V was pared by 4 bases and J by 8 bases, with 12 bases of the junction left unmatched. Germline CDR1 and CDR2: MNHEY and SMNVEV (reference sequence). The CDR3 loop reads CASSSWSGTGKDEQFF. The CDR3, as DNA: TGTGCCAGCAGTTCCTGGTCCGGGACAGGGAAAGATGAGCAGTTCTTC.

This sequence joins TRBV5-1 and TRBJ2-7, with TRBD1 matching 8 bases. Germline loops: CDR1 SGHRS, CDR2 YFSETQ. V shed 4 bases and J 5 bases; nucleotides not matched to a gene: 8. The CDR3 contains 14 residues. The CDR3 coding sequence is TGCGCCAGCAGCATACTACAGGGGGGTGACGAGCAGTACTTC. It is translated as CASSILQGGDEQYF.

This chain joins TRBV30 and TRBJ1-4; 8 bases match TRBD1. CDR3 length equals 18 residues. CDR1 and CDR2 (germline): GTSNPN, SVGIG (reference sequence). Germline trimming cut 2 bases from V and 6 bases from J; bases unmatched to any gene: 17. DNA for the CDR3: TGTGCCTGGAGTAAGAGATTTGAACGGGACAGGAATCATGAAAAACTGTTTTTT. This translates into CAWSKRFERDRNHEKLFF.